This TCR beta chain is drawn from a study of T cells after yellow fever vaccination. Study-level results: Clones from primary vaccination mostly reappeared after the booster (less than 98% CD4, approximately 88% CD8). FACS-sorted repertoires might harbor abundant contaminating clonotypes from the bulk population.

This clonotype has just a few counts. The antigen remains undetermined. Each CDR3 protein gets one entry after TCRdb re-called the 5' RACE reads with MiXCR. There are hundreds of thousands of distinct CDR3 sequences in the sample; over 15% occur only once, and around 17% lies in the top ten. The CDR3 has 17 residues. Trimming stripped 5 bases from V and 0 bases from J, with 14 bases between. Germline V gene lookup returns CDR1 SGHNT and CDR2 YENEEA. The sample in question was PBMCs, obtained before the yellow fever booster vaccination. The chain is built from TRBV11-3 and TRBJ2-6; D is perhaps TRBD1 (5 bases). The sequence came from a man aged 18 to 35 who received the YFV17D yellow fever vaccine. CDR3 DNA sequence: TGTGCCAGCAGCAAGGGGTGGCCCGACTCTGGGGCCAACGTCCTGACTTTC. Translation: CASSKGWPDSGANVLTF.